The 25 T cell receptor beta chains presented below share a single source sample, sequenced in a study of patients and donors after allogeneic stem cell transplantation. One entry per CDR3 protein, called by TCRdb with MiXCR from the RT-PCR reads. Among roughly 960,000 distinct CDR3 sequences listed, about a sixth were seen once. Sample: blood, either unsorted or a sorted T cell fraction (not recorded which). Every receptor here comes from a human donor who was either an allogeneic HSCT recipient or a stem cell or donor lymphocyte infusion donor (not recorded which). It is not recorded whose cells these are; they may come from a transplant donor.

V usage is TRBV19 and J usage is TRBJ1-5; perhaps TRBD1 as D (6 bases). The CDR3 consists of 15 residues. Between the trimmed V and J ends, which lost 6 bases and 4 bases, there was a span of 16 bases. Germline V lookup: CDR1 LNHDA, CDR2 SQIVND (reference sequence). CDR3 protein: CASSNDRLGNQPQHF. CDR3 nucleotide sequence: TGTGCCAGTAGCAACGACAGGTTGGGGAATCAGCCCCAGCATTTT.

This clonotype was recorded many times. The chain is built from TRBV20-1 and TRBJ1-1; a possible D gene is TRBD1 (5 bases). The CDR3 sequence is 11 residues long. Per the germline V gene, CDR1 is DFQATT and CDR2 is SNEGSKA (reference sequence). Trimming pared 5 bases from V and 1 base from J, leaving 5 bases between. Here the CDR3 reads CSAGANTEAFF. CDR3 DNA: TGCAGTGCTGGGGCGAACACTGAAGCTTTCTTT.

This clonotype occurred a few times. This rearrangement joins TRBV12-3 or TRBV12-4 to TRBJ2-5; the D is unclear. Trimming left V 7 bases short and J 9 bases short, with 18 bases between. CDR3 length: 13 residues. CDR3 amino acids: CASKGIPAGAQYF. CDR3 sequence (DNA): TGTGCCAGCAAAGGAATACCCGCAGGCGCCCAGTACTTC.

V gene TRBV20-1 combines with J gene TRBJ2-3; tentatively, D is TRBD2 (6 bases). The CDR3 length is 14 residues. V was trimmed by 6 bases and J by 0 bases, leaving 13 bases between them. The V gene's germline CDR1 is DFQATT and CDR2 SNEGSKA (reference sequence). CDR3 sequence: CSASPGRSTDTQYF. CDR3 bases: TGCAGTGCCAGCCCGGGGAGGAGCACAGATACGCAGTATTTT.

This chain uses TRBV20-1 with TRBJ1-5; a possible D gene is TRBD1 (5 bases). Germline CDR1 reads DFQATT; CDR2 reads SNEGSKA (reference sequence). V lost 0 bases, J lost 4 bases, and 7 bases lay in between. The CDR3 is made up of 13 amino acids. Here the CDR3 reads CSARDEGNQPQHF. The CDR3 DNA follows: TGCAGTGCTAGAGATGAGGGGAATCAGCCCCAGCATTTT.

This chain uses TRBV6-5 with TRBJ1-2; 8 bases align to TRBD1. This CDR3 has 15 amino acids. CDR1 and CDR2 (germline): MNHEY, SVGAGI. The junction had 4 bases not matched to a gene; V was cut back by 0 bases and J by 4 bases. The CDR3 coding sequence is TGTGCCAGCAGTTACTCGACAGGGGAGACCTATGGCTACACCTTC. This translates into CASSYSTGETYGYTF.

CDR3 region: CASSISPRGETNYGYTF. CDR3 nucleotide sequence: TGTGCCAGCAGTATTTCCCCTCGGGGCGAAACTAACTATGGCTACACCTTC. The V call is TRBV6-1, the J call TRBJ1-2, with D possibly being TRBD1 (5 bases). Germline V gene sequence: CDR1 MNHNS, CDR2 SASEGT. Trimming pared 5 bases from V and 0 bases from J, leaving 19 bases between. This CDR3 is built from 17 residues.

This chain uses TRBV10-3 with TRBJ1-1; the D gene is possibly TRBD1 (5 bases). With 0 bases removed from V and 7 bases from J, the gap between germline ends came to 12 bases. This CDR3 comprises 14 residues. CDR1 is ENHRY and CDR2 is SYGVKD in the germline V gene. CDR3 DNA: TGTGCCATCAGTGAGTCGGGGCAGGGTGGTGAAGCTTTCTTT. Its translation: CAISESGQGGEAFF.

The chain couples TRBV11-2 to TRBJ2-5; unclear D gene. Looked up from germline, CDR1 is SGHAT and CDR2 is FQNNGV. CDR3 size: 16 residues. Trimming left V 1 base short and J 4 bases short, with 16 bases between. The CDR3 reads CASSLVGRVERETQYF. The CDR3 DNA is TGTGCCAGCAGCTTAGTCGGTAGGGTTGAGAGAGAGACCCAGTACTTC.

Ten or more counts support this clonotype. The CDR3 sequence is CASSVAGGTGELFF. In nucleotides, the CDR3 is TGTGCCAGCAGCGTTGCGGGGGGGACCGGGGAGCTGTTTTTT. This rearrangement joins TRBV9 to TRBJ2-2; 9 bases align to TRBD2. V shed 2 bases, J shed 5 bases, and the junction held 1 base outside the gene matches. CDR3 length: 14 amino acids. Germline V gene lookup returns CDR1 SGDLS and CDR2 YYNGEE.

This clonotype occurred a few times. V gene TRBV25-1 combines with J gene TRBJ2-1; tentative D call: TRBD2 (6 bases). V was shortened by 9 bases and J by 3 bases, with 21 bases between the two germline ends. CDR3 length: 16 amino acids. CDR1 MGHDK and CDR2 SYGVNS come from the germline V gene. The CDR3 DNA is TGTGCCAGTAGCTTAAAACCGGGAGATTTCTACAATGAGCAGTTCTTC. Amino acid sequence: CASSLKPGDFYNEQFF. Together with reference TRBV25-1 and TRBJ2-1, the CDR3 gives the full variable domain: EADIYQTPRYLVIGTGKKITLECSQTMGHDKMYWYQQDPGMELHLIHYSYGVNSTEKGDLSSESTVSRIRTEHFPLTLESARPSHTSQYLCASSLKPGDFYNEQFFGPGTRLTVL.

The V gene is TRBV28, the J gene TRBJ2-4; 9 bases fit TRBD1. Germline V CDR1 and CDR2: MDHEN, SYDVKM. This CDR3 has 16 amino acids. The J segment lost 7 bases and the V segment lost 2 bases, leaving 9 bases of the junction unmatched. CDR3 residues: CASSLVGQGVQNIQYF. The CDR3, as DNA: TGTGCCAGCAGTTTAGTGGGACAGGGTGTTCAGAACATTCAGTACTTC.

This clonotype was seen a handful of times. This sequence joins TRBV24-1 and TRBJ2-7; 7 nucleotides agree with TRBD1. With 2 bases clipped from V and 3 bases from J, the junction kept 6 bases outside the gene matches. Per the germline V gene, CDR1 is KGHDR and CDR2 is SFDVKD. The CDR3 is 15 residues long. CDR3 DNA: TGTGCCACCAGTGATTCCGGGACAGCATACTACGAGCAGTACTTC. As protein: CATSDSGTAYYEQYF.

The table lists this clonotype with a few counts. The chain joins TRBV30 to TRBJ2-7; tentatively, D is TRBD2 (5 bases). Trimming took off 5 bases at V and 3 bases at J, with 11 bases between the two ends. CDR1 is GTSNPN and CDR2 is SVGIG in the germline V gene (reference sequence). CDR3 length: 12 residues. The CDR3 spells CAWGAVGYEQYF. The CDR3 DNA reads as TGTGCCTGGGGAGCGGTTGGCTACGAGCAGTACTTC.

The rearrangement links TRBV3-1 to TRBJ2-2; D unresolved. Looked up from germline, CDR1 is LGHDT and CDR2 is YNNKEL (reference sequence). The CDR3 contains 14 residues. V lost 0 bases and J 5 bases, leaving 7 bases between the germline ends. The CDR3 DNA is TGTGCCAGCAGCCAAGAAATGGGGACCGGGGAGCTGTTTTTT. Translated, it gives CASSQEMGTGELFF.

The CDR3 spells CASIPGVGGDSYEQYF. CDR3 sequence (DNA): TGTGCCAGCATCCCGGGGGTGGGGGGAGACTCCTACGAGCAGTACTTC. The gene calls are TRBV6-1 and TRBJ2-7; a possible D gene is TRBD2 (6 bases). Between the trimmed V and J ends, which lost 7 bases and 0 bases, there was a span of 19 bases. The CDR3 contains 16 residues. Germline V gives CDR1 MNHNS, CDR2 SASEGT.

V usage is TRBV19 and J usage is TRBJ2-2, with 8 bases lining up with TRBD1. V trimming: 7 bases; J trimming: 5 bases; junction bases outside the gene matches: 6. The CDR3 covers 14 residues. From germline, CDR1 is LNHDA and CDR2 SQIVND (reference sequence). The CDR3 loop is CASTTYRGTGELFF. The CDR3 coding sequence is TGTGCCAGTACCACGTACAGGGGGACCGGGGAGCTGTTTTTT.

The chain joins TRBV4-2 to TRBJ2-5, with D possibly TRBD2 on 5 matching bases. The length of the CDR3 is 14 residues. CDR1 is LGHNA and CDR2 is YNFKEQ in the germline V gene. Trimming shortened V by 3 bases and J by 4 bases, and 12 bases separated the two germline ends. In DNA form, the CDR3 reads TGTGCCAGCAGCCAGTCGCTAGCTGGAGAGACCCAGTACTTC. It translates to CASSQSLAGETQYF.

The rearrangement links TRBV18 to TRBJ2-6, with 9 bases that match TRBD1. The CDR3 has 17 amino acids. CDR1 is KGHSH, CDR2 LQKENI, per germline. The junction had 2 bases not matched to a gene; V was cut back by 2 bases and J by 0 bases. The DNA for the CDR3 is TGTGCCAGCTCACCAGTGACAGGGGGCTCTGGGGCCAACGTCCTGACTTTC. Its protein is CASSPVTGGSGANVLTF.

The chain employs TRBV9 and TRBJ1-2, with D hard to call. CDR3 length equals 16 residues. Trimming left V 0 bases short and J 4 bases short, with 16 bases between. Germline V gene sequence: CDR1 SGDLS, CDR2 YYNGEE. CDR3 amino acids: CASSVAALGQVYGYTF. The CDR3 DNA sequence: TGTGCCAGCAGCGTAGCTGCCCTCGGGCAAGTCTATGGCTACACCTTC.

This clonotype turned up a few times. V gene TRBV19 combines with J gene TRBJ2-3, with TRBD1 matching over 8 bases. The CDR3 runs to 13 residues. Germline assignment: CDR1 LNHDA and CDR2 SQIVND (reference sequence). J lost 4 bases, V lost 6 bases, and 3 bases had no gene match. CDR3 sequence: CASRMTGADTQYF. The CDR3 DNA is TGTGCCAGTAGAATGACAGGGGCAGATACGCAGTATTTT.

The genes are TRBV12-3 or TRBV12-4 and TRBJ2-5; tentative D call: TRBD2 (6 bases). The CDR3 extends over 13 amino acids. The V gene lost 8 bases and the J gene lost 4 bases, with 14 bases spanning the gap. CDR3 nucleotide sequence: TGTGCCAGCGGGTTGAGGGGAGGAGAGACCCAGTACTTC. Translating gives CASGLRGGETQYF.

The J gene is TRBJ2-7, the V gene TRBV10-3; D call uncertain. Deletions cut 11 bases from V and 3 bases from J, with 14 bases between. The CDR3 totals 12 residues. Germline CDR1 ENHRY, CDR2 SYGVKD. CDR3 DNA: TGTGCCGTTGGACGGAACGACTACGAGCAGTACTTC. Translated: CAVGRNDYEQYF.

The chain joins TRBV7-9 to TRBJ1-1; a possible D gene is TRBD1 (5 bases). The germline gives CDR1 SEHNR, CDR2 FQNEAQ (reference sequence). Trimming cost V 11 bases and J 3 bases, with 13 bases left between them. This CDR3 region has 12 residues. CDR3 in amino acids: CAGGPRDTEAFF. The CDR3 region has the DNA TGTGCCGGGGGACCTCGAGACACTGAAGCTTTCTTT.

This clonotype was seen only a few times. The CDR3 spells CASSSPFRDREVEGYTF. In DNA form, the CDR3 reads TGTGCCAGCAGCTCACCATTCCGGGACAGGGAAGTTGAGGGCTACACCTTC. This chain uses TRBV11-3 with TRBJ1-2; 9 bases are shared with TRBD1. After removal of 4 bases from V and 8 bases from J, the junction contained 17 bases not matched to a gene. CDR3 size: 17 residues. CDR1 is SGHNT and CDR2 is YENEEA in the germline V gene.